What follows are 18 T cell receptor beta chains derived from one specimen sequenced in a study of Ad26.COV2.S vaccination and SARS-CoV-2 variants. Described treatment: 15 to 20 received Ad26.COV2.S at low or high dose, single or two shots; five or six received placebo; per-sample allocation not given. After the first vaccine or placebo injection, samples were drawn on day 63. Data came from immunoSEQ multiplex PCR; TCRdb stores just in-frame clones and leaves some out. The sample has 300,000 to 400,000 clones, 70% to 90% seen once. The sequencing here drew on peripheral blood, taken in a trial of Ad26.COV2.S vaccine versus placebo. The receptors come from a person between 18 and 60 years old who received the Ad26.COV2.S COVID-19 vaccine or a placebo.

The V gene is TRBV6-5, the J gene TRBJ2-3; maybe TRBD2 (6 bases). The CDR3 consists of 16 residues. Germline CDR1 reads MNHEY; CDR2 reads SVGAGI. V shed 0 bases and J shed 0 bases, with 10 bases lying between them. The CDR3 loop reads CASSYSWDFSTDTQYF. The CDR3 DNA follows: TGTGCCAGCAGTTACTCGTGGGACTTTAGCACAGATACGCAGTATTTT.

This clone was counted once. This rearrangement joins TRBV7-9 to TRBJ2-3; D may be TRBD1 (5 bases). Germline V gene sequence: CDR1 SEHNR, CDR2 FQNEAQ (reference sequence). The CDR3 loop spans 15 amino acids. V was pared by 5 bases and J by 3 bases, with 15 bases between. CDR3 DNA: TGTGCCAGCAGCCCGAAGGGGTTGGGGACAGATACGCAGTATTTT. Translated: CASSPKGLGTDTQYF. Drawing the rest from reference TRBV7-9 and TRBJ2-3, the complete variable domain is DTGVSQNPRHKITKRGQNVTFRCDPISEHNRLYWYRQTLGQGPEFLTYFQNEAQLEKSRLLSDRFSAERPKGSFSTLEIQRTEQGDSAMYLCASSPKGLGTDTQYFGPGTRLTVL.

V gene TRBV10-1 combines with J gene TRBJ1-1; D may be TRBD1 (5 bases). Germline V gives CDR1 WNHNN, CDR2 SYGVQD (reference sequence). Trimming cost V 4 bases and J 5 bases, with 17 bases left between them. The CDR3 has 15 residues. CDR3 coding DNA: TGCGCCAGCAGTGCGCTGCAGGGAGTGGGGACTGAAGCTTTCTTT. This sequence encodes CASSALQGVGTEAFF.

The chain is built from TRBV9 and TRBJ2-1; the D gene is possibly TRBD1 (5 bases). Germline loops: CDR1 SGDLS, CDR2 YYNGEE. The CDR3 sequence is 17 residues long. Trimming took off 4 bases at V and 0 bases at J, with 17 bases between the two ends. The CDR3 DNA sequence: TGTGCCAGCAGCCCGCGAAGGGGTACTGGCTCCTACAATGAGCAGTTCTTC. Its translation is CASSPRRGTGSYNEQFF. The full variable domain, completed using reference TRBV9 and TRBJ2-1, is DSGVTQTPKHLITATGQRVTLRCSPRSGDLSVYWYQQSLDQGLQFLIQYYNGEERAKGNILERFSAQQFPDLHSELNLSSLELGDSALYFCASSPRRGTGSYNEQFFGPGTRLTVL.

This rearrangement joins TRBV6-6 to TRBJ2-7, with 7 bases fitting TRBD1. The length of the CDR3 is 17 residues. Per germline, CDR1 MNHNY and CDR2 SVGAGI (reference sequence). Trimming took 5 bases from V and 1 from J; bases not matched to a gene: 14. The CDR3 reads CASSPDGRQGASYEQYF. CDR3 in DNA: TGTGCCAGCAGTCCCGATGGACGACAGGGAGCTTCCTACGAGCAGTACTTC.

V usage is TRBV4-1 and J usage is TRBJ2-1; tentative D call: TRBD2 (6 bases). V lost 4 bases, J lost 6 bases, and 10 bases lay in between. Germline-derived CDR1 and CDR2 are MGHRA and YSYEKL. The length of the CDR3 is 13 residues. In DNA, the CDR3 is TGCGCCAGCAGCCTCATCGGGGGCAATGAGCAGTTCTTC. Translated, it gives CASSLIGGNEQFF.

V is TRBV15 and J is TRBJ1-1; D remains unclear. The CDR3 is made up of 12 amino acids. The germline V gene encodes CDR1 LNHNV and CDR2 YYDKDF (reference sequence). V was clipped by 0 bases and J by 6 bases, with 5 bases between them. The DNA of the CDR3 is TGTGCCACCAGCAGAGATGGGCCTGAAGCTTTCTTT. Translated: CATSRDGPEAFF.

This chain links TRBV4-1 with TRBJ1-1; tentatively, D is TRBD1 (6 bases). The ends were cut back, 1 base at V and 5 bases at J, with 11 bases in the middle. Looked up from germline, CDR1 is MGHRA and CDR2 is YSYEKL. This CDR3 has 14 residues. The CDR3 spells CASSQVTGRTEAFF. In DNA form, the CDR3 reads TGCGCCAGCAGCCAAGTTACAGGGAGGACTGAAGCTTTCTTT.

The chain has TRBV6-5 and TRBJ2-7, with unresolved D. The CDR3 has 16 amino acids. Looked up from germline, CDR1 is MNHEY and CDR2 is SVGAGI. V was trimmed by 0 bases and J by 4 bases, leaving 16 bases between them. The CDR3 reads CASSYSSWTALYEQYF. CDR3 nucleotide sequence: TGTGCCAGCAGTTACTCTTCCTGGACCGCGCTTTACGAGCAGTACTTC.

The chain has TRBV2 and TRBJ2-4; 11 bases fit TRBD1. This CDR3 contains 18 residues. Trimming at V came to 6 bases and at J to 1 base, leaving 11 bases not matched to a gene. In germline, CDR1 is SNHLY, CDR2 FYNNEI. Here the CDR3 DNA reads TGTGCCAGCAGGGTCGCTGGACAGGGGGCCGGGGCCAAAAACATTCAGTACTTC. Protein product: CASRVAGQGAGAKNIQYF. Full variable domain (rest looked up from reference TRBV2 and TRBJ2-4): EPEVTQTPSHQVTQMGQEVILRCVPISNHLYFYWYRQILGQKVEFLVSFYNNEISEKSEIFDDQFSVERPDGSNFTLKIRSTKLEDSAMYFCASRVAGQGAGAKNIQYFGAGTRLSVL.

The V and J genes are TRBV6-5 and TRBJ1-1; 7 bases match TRBD1. This CDR3 has 13 amino acids. Trimming took 5 bases from V and 7 from J; bases not matched to a gene: 7. Germline CDR1 reads MNHEY; CDR2 reads SVGAGI. In DNA, the CDR3 is TGTGCCAGCAGTCCCGCGACAGGGATTGAAGCTTTCTTT. Translation gives CASSPATGIEAFF.

The chain has TRBV19 and TRBJ1-2, with 8 bases matching TRBD1. In germline, CDR1 is LNHDA, CDR2 SQIVND (reference sequence). The V gene end was trimmed by 7 bases and the J gene end by 8 bases; junction bases not matched to a gene: 9. This CDR3 has 13 residues. CDR3 protein: CASTLQGVGGYTF. The CDR3 region has the DNA TGTGCCAGTACCCTACAGGGGGTGGGCGGCTACACCTTC. The whole variable domain, remainder taken from reference TRBV19 and TRBJ1-2, is DGGITQSPKYLFRKEGQNVTLSCEQNLNHDAMYWYRQDPGQGLRLIYYSQIVNDFQKGDIAEGYSVSREKKESFPLTVTSAQKNPTAFYLCASTLQGVGGYTFGSGTRLTVV.

This chain links TRBV3-1 (or the pseudogene TRBV3-2) with TRBJ2-5; D unresolved. Deletions cut 1 base from V and 3 bases from J, with 12 bases between. This CDR3 contains 15 residues. Germline CDR1 reads LGHDT; CDR2 reads YNNKEL (reference sequence). CDR3 protein: CASSQASLTKETQYF. As DNA, the CDR3 is TGTGCCAGCAGCCAAGCAAGTTTGACAAAAGAGACCCAGTACTTC.

The chain carries TRBV5-1 and TRBJ2-2; D ambiguous. The V end lost 4 bases, the J end lost 3 bases, and 16 bases lay between the germline ends. The germline V gene has CDR1 SGHRS and CDR2 YFSETQ. The CDR3 is 16 amino acids. The CDR3 nucleotides are TGCGCCAGCAGCCCCGCCGGAGCCCGGGACACCGGGGAGCTGTTTTTT. Protein: CASSPAGARDTGELFF.

The V call is TRBV3-1 (or the pseudogene TRBV3-2), the J call TRBJ2-5, with 7 bases fitting TRBD2. Unmatched junction bases numbered 3, after V lost 0 bases and J lost 2 bases. The length of the CDR3 is 15 residues. The germline V gene has CDR1 LGHDT and CDR2 YNNKEL (reference sequence). The CDR3 DNA reads as TGTGCCAGCAGCCAAGATTGGGGGGGTCAAGAGACCCAGTACTTC. The encoded protein is CASSQDWGGQETQYF.

The chain uses TRBV15 and TRBJ1-3; TRBD1 is a possible D gene (6 bases). Looked up from germline, CDR1 is LNHNV and CDR2 is YYDKDF (reference sequence). V gave up 1 base and J gave up 0 bases, with 13 bases separating them. The length of the CDR3 is 17 residues. This chain's CDR3 is CATSRAPGGHSGNTIYF. Here the CDR3 DNA reads TGTGCCACCAGCAGAGCCCCGGGGGGGCACTCTGGAAACACCATATATTTT.

This clone was counted once. This chain links TRBV10-2 with TRBJ1-6, with 7 bases fitting TRBD1. V shed 7 bases and J 5 bases; nucleotides not matched to a gene: 5. CDR3 length: 14 amino acids. CDR1 is WSHSY and CDR2 is SAAADI in the germline V gene. The CDR3 DNA sequence: TGCGCCAGCACTCGGGACAGAGATAATTCACCCCTCCACTTT. This codes for CASTRDRDNSPLHF.

This clone was seen a single time. V and J are TRBV7-9 and TRBJ2-6; D call uncertain. This CDR3 comprises 15 residues. Per germline, CDR1 SEHNR and CDR2 FQNEAQ (reference sequence). Trimming left V 2 bases short and J 1 base short, with 6 bases between. Written as DNA, the CDR3 is TGTGCCAGCAGCTTACCAAAATCTGGGGCCAACGTCCTGACTTTC. Protein product: CASSLPKSGANVLTF.